This T cell receptor (beta chain) was sequenced during a study of identifying expanded T cells in peripheral blood. The assay was immunoSEQ multiplex PCR, and TCRdb's table has in-frame clones only and misses some. The repertoire holds about 91,000 clones, with more than 70% as singletons. Trimming left V 3 bases short and J 9 bases short, with 9 bases between. CDR1 and CDR2 from the germline V gene are SGHRS and YFSETQ. This CDR3 has 11 amino acids. The sequence came from a person between 18 and 70 years old in good health. Sample: blood. The V and J genes are TRBV5-1 and TRBJ1-2; perhaps TRBD1 as D (5 bases). CDR3 in amino acids: CASSSGNSYTF. CDR3 nucleotides: TGCGCCAGCAGCTCAGGGAATAGCTACACCTTC.